Sequencing of this T cell receptor beta chain was carried out in a study of molecular identifiers for immune sequencing clone quantification. As for this clonotype: As yet, its antigen is unknown.

Germline lookup yields CDR1 MNHEY and CDR2 SMNVEV (reference sequence). The CDR3 consists of 14 residues. Trimming cost V 3 bases and J 2 bases, with 11 bases left between them. A single record per CDR3 protein comes from TCRdb applying MiXCR to the PCR reads. Of a few hundred thousand distinct CDR3 sequences listed, about 21% are singletons. Study outcomes and limitations: Among effectors, clones above 20 RNA copies held over 97% of molecules; among naive cells, under 1%. Spiked TCR RNA from one Jurkat cell reportedly showed up when mixed among one million naive cells.

Sorting isolated naive CD8 T cells as CD8+CD4-CCR7+CD45RA+ events. The origin of this receptor is a human donor in good health. Some libraries in this study had Jurkat cell RNA spiked in. This chain links TRBV27 with TRBJ2-7, with D possibly being TRBD1 or TRBD2 (5 bases each). The source material was naive CD8+ T cells from blood, with Jurkat cell RNA spiked in. Subset here: FACS-sorted CD8+CD4-CCR7+CD45RA+ naive T cells. The CDR3 coding sequence is TGTGCCAGCAGTTTTGAGGGGCGCCCCTACGAGCAGTACTTC. The encoded protein is CASSFEGRPYEQYF.